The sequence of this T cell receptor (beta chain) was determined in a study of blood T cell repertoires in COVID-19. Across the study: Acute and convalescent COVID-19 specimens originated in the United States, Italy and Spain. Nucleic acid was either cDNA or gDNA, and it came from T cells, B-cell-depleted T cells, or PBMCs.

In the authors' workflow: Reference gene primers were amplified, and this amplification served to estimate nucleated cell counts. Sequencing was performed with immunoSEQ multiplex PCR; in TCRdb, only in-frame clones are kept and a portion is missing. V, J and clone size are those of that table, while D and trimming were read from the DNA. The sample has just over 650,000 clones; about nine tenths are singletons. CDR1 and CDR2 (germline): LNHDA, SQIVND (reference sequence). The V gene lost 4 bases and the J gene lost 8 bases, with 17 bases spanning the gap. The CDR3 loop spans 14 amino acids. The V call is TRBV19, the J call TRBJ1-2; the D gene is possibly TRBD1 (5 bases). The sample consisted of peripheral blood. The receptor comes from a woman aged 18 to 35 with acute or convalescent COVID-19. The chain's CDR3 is CASSSLEGARGYTF. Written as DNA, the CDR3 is TGTGCCAGTAGTAGCCTCGAAGGGGCGCGGGGCTACACCTTC. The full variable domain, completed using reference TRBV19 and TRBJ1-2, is DGGITQSPKYLFRKEGQNVTLSCEQNLNHDAMYWYRQDPGQGLRLIYYSQIVNDFQKGDIAEGYSVSREKKESFPLTVTSAQKNPTAFYLCASSSLEGARGYTFGSGTRLTVV.